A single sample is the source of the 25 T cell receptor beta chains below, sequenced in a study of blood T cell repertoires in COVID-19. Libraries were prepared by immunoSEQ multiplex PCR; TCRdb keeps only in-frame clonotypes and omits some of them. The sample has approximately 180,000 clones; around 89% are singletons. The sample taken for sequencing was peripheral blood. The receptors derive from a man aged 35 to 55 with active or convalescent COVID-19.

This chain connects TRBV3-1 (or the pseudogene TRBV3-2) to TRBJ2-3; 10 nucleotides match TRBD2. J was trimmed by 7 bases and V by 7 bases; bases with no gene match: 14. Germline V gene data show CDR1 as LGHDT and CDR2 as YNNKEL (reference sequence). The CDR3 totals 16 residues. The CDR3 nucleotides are TGTGCCAGCACCCCGGGGGGAGCGGGGGGGCCAAATACGCAGTATTTT. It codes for CASTPGGAGGPNTQYF.

The CDR3 region is CASSMRQGANSPLHF. For the CDR3, the DNA is TGTGCCAGCAGTATGCGACAGGGGGCTAATTCACCCCTCCACTTT. J is TRBJ1-6 and V is TRBV2, with 10 bases lining up with TRBD1. Germline assignment: CDR1 SNHLY and CDR2 FYNNEI. The CDR3 loop spans 15 amino acids. Trimming cost V 5 bases and J 6 bases; bases outside gene matches: 4.

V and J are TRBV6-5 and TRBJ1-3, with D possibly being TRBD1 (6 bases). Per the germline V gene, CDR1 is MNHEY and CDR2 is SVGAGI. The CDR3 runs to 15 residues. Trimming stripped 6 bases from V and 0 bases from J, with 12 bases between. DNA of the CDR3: TGTGCCAGCAGGCGAACAGGGTCCTCTGGAAACACCATATATTTT. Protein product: CASRRTGSSGNTIYF.

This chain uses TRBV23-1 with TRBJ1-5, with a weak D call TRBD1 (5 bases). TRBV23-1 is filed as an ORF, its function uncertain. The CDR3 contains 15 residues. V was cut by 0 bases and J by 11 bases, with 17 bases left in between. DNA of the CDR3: TGCGCCAGCAGTCAATCGGACAATATCTTCAGGGCCCAGCATTTT. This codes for CASSQSDNIFRAQHF.

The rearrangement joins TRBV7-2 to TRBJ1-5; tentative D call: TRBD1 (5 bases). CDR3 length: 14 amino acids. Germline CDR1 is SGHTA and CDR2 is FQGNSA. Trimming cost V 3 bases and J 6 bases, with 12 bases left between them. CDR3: CASSFSGGGQPQHF. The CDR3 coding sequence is TGTGCCAGCAGCTTTTCTGGGGGAGGTCAGCCCCAGCATTTT.

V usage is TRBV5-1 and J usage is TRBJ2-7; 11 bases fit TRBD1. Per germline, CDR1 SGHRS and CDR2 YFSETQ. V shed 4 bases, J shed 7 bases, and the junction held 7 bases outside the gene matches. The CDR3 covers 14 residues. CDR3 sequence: CASSPGQGAGEQYF. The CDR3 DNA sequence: TGCGCCAGCAGCCCCGGACAGGGGGCCGGTGAGCAGTACTTC.

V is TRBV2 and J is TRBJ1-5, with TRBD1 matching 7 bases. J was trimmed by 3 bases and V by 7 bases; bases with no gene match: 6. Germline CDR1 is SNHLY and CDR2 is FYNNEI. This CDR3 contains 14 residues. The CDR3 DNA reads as TGTGCCAGCAACGCCGACAGGGCCAATCAGCCCCAGCATTTT. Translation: CASNADRANQPQHF.

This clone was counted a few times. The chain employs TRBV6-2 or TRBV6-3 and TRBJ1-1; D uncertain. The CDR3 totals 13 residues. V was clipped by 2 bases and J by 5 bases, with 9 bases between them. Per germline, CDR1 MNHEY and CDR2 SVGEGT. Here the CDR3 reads CASSYQGGTEAFF. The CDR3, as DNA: TGTGCCAGCAGTTACCAAGGAGGGACTGAAGCTTTCTTT.

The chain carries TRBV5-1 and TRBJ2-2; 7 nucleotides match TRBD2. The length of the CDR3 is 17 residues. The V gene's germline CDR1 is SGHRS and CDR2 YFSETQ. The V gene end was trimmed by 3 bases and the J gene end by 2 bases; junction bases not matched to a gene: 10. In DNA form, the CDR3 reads TGCGCCAGCAGCTCCAACCCAAGCGGGATTAACACCGGGGAGCTGTTTTTT. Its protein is CASSSNPSGINTGELFF.

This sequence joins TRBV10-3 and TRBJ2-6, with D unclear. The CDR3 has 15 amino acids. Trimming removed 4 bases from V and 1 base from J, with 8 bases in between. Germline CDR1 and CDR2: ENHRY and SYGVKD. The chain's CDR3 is CAISAELSGANVLTF. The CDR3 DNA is TGTGCCATCAGTGCTGAACTTTCTGGGGCCAACGTCCTGACTTTC.

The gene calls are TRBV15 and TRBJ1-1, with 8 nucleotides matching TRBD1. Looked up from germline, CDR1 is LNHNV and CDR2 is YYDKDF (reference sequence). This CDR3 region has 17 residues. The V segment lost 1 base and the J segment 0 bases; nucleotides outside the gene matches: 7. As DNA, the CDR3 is TGTGCCACCAGCAGAGGCCGGACAGGGAGGATGAACACTGAAGCTTTCTTT. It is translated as CATSRGRTGRMNTEAFF.

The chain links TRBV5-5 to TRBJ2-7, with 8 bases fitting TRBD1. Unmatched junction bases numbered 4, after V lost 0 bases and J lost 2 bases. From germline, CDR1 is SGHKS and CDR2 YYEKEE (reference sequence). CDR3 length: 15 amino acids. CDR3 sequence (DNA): TGTGCCAGCAGCTTGGTCGGACAGGGTGCCTACGAGCAGTACTTC. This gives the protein CASSLVGQGAYEQYF.

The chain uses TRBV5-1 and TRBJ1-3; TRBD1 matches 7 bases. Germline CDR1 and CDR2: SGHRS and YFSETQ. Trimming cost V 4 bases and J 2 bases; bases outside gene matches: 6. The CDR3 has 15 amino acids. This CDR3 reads CASSNDRVTGNTIYF. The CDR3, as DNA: TGCGCCAGCAGCAACGACAGGGTTACTGGAAACACCATATATTTT. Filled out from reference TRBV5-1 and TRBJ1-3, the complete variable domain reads KAGVTQTPRYLIKTRGQQVTLSCSPISGHRSVSWYQQTPGQGLQFLFEYFSETQRNKGNFPGRFSGRQFSNSRSEMNVSTLELGDSALYLCASSNDRVTGNTIYFGEGSWLTVV.

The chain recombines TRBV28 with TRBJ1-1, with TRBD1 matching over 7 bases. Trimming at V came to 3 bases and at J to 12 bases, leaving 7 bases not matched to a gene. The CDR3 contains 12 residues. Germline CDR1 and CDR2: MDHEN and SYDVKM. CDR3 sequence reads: CASSLEGARSFF. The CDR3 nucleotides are TGTGCCAGCAGTTTGGAGGGGGCGAGGTCTTTCTTT.

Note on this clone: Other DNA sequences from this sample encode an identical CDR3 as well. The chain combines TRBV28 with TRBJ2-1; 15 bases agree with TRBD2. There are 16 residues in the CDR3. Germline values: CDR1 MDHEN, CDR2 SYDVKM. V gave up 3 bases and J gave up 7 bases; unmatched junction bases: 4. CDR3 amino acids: CASSLPGLAGGNEQFF. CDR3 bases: TGTGCCAGCAGTTTGCCGGGACTAGCGGGAGGAAATGAGCAGTTCTTC.

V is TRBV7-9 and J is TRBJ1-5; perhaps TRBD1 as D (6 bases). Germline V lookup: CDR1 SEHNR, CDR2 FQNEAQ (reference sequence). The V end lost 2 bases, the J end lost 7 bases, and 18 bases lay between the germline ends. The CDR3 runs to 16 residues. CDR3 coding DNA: TGTGCCAGCAGCTTATCCCTAGGGGGGGTCGGACAGCCCCAGCATTTT. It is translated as CASSLSLGGVGQPQHF.

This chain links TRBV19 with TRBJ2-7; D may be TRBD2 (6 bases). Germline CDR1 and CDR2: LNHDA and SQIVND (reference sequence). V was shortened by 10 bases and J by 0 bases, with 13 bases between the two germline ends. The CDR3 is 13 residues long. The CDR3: CATSRESSYEQYF. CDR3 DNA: TGTGCCACCTCTCGGGAGAGCTCCTACGAGCAGTACTTC. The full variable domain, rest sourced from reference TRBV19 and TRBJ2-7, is DGGITQSPKYLFRKEGQNVTLSCEQNLNHDAMYWYRQDPGQGLRLIYYSQIVNDFQKGDIAEGYSVSREKKESFPLTVTSAQKNPTAFYLCATSRESSYEQYFGPGTRLTVT.

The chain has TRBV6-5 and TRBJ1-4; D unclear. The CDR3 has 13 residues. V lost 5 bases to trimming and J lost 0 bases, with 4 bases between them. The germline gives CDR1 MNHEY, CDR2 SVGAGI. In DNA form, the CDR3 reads TGTGCCAGCAGTCGTCCAACTAATGAAAAACTGTTTTTT. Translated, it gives CASSRPTNEKLFF.

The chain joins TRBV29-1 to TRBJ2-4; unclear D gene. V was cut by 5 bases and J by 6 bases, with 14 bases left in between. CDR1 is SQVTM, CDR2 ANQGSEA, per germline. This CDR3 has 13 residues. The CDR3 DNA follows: TGCAGCGTTCATTCGGAGTTGGGAAACATTCAGTACTTC. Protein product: CSVHSELGNIQYF.

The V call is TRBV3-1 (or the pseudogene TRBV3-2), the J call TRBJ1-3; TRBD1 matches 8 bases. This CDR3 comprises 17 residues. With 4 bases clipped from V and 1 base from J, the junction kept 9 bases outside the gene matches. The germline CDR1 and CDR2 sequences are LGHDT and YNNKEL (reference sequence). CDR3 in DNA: TGTGCCAGCAGCCTCTACTCAGGGGGCGAATCTGGAAACACCATATATTTT. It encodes CASSLYSGGESGNTIYF.

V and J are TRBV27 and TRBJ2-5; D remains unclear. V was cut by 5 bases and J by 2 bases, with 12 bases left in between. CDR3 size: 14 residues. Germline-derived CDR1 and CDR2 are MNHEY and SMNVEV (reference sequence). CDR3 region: CASSRAGRQETQYF. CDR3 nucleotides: TGTGCCAGCAGTAGAGCAGGTCGGCAAGAGACCCAGTACTTC.

In DNA form, the CDR3 reads TGTGCCAGCAGCCGAGGCTACGAGCAGTACTTC. Amino acid sequence: CASSRGYEQYF. The chain joins TRBV3-1 (or the pseudogene TRBV3-2) to TRBJ2-7; the D is unclear. The CDR3 is 11 residues long. The germline CDR1 and CDR2 sequences are LGHDT and YNNKEL (reference sequence). V dropped 4 bases and J dropped 3 bases, with 4 bases sitting between them.

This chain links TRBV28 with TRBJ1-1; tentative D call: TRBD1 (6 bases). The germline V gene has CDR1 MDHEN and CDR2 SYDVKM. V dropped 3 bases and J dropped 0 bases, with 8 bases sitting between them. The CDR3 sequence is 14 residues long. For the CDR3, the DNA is TGTGCCAGCAGTTTTAGGGGGATGAACACTGAAGCTTTCTTT. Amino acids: CASSFRGMNTEAFF.

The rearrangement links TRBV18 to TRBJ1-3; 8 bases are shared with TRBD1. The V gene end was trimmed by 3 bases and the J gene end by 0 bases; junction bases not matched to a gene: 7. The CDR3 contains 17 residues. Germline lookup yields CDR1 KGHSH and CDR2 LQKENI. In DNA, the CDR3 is TGTGCCAGCTCACCTAGGGACAGGCCCAACTCTGGAAACACCATATATTTT. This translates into CASSPRDRPNSGNTIYF.

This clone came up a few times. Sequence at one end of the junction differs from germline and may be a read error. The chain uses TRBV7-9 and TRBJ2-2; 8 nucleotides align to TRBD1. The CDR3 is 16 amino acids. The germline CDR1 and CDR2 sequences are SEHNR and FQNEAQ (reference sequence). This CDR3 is CATSFGAGGIVGELFF. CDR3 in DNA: TGTGCCACCAGCTTCGGGGCAGGGGGCATTGTCGGGGAGCTGTTTTTT.